This T cell receptor (beta chain) appears in the sequencing data of a study of control samples from healthy donors and cancer patients. V lost 2 bases, J lost 3 bases, and 8 bases lay in between. This CDR3 is built from 13 residues. Germline V gene lookup returns CDR1 SGHRS and CDR2 YFSETQ. In its sample, this clone was seen once. Sequenced by immunoSEQ multiplex PCR; TCRdb stores in-frame clones only, minus some. This table holds 140,000 or so clones, around 90% found once. This sequence was found in a man aged 30 to 45 in good health. Material for sequencing was blood. This chain connects TRBV5-1 to TRBJ1-1; no clear D gene. The CDR3, as DNA: TGCGCCAGCAGCTTCCTGGATTACACTGAAGCTTTCTTT. The encoded protein is CASSFLDYTEAFF.